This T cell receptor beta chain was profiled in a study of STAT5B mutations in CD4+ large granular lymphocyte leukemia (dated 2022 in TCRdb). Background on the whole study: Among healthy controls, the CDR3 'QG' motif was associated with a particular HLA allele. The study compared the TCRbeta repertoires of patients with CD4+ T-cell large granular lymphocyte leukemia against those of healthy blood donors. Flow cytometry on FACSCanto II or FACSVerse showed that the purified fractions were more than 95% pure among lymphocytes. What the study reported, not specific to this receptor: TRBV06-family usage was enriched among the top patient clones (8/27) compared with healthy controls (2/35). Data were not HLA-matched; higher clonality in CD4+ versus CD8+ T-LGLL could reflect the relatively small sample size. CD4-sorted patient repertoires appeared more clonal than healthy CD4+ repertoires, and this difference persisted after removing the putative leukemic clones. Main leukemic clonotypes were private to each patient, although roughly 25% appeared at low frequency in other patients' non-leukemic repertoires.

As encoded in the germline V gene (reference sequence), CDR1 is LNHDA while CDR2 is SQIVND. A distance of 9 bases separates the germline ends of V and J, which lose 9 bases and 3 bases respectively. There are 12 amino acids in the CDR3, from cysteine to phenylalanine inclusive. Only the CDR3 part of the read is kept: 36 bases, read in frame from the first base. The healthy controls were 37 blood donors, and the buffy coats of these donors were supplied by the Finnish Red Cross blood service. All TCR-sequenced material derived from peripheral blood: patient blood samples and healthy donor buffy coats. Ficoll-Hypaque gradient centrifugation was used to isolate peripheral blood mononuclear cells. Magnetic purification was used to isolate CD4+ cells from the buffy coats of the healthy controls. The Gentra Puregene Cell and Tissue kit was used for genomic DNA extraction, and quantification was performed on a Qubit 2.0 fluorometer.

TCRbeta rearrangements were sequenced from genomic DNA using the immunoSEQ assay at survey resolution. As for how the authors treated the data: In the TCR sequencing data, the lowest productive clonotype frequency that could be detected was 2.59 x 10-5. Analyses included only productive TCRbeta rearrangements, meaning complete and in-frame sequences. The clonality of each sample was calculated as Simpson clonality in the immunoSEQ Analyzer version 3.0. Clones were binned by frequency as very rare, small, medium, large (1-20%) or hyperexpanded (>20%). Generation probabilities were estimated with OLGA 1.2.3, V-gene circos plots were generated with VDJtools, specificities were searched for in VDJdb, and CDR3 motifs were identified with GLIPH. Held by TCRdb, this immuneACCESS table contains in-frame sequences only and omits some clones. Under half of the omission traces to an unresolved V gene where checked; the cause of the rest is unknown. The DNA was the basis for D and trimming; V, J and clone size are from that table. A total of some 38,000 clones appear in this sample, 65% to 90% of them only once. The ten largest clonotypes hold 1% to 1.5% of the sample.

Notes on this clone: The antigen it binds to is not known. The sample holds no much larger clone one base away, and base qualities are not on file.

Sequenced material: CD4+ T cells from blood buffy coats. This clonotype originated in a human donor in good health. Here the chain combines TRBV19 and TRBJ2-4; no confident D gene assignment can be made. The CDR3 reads CASRGDKNIQYF. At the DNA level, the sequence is TGTGCCAGCCGTGGGGACAAAAACATTCAGTACTTC.